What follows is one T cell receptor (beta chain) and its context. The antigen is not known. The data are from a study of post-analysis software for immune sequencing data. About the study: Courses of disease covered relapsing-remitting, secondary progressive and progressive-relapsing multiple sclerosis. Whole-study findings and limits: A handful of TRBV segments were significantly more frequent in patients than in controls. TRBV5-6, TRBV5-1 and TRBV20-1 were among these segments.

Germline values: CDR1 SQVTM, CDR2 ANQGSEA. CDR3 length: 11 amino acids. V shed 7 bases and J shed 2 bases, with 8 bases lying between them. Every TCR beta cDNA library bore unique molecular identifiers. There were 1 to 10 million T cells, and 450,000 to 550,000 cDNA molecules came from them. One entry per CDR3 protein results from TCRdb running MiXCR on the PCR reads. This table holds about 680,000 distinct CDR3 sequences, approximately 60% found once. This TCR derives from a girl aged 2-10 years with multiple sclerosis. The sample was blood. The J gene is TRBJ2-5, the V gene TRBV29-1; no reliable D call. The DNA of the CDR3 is TGCAGCGCCTACGGGCAAGAGACCCAGTACTTC. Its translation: CSAYGQETQYF.